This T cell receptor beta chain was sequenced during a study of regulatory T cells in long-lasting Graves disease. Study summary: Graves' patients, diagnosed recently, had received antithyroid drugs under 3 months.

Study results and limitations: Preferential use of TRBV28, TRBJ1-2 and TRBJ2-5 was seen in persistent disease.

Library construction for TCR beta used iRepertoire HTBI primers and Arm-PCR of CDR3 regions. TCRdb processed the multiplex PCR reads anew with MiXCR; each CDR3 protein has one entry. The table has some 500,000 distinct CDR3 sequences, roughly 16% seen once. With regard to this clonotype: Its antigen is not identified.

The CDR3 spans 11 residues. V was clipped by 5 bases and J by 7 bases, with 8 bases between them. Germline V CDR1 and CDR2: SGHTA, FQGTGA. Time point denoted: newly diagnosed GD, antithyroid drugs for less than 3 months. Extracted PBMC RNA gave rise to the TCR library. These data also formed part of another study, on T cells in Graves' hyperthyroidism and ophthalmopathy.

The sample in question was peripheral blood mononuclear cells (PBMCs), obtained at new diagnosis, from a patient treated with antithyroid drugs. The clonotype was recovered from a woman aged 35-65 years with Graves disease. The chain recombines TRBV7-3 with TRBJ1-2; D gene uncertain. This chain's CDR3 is CASSPRCGYTF. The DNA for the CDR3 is TGTGCCAGCAGCCCCAGGTGTGGCTACACCTTC.